This paragraph reports one T cell receptor beta chain. The clone's antigen remains unknown. Base qualities are missing; no much larger clone stands one base away. Genomic DNA was isolated from the sorted cells so that the TCRbeta CDR3 region could be sequenced. The immunoSEQ Assay was used to sequence the TCRbeta CDR3 regions. The table comes from immuneACCESS by way of TCRdb, which keeps in-frame sequences with V and J called. Part of the clones is missing from these tables; in studies checked, under half for an unresolved V gene and the rest for unknown reasons. The sample includes tens of thousands of clones, with around 84% observed a single time. More than 2% of the sample belongs to the ten largest clones. The CDR3, cysteine through phenylalanine, is 17 amino acids long. The entry retains the CDR3 DNA only, 51 bases that are in frame from base 1. The germline V gene provides CDR1 KGHSH and CDR2 LQKENI. Trimming accounts for 1 base at V and 8 bases at J, while the number of junction bases matched to no gene is 7.

This entry is derived from a study of OX40 agonist ivuxolimab in advanced cancers. Turning to the overall study: Ivuxolimab was a fully human IgG2 agonistic monoclonal antibody targeting the costimulatory receptor OX40 (CD134). Intravenous ivuxolimab was administered to patients every 2 weeks at six dose levels: 0.01, 0.1, 0.3, 1.5, 3 and 10 mg/kg. Of the roughly 51 patients in dose escalation, some 20 had hepatocellular carcinoma, approximately 15 had melanoma, 9 had renal cell carcinoma and 9 had head and neck cancer. In the dose-escalation cohort, roughly four fifths of patients were male, and the mean age was approximately 60 years, with a range of 23 to 79. Patients were allowed to have had prior anti-PD-1, anti-PD-L1 or anti-CTLA-4 therapy, and more than 35% of the dose-escalation patients had been treated with checkpoint inhibitors. Three dose-escalation patients achieved partial responses, one with hepatocellular carcinoma and two with cutaneous melanoma. Peripheral TCRbeta sequencing was intended to test whether TCR sequence diversity was altered and clonal T-cell expansion was caused by ivuxolimab. The monotherapy dose-escalation portion (N ≈ 52 patients) of the phase I ivuxolimab trial is reported in the paper.

Patients with a history of autoimmune disease or receiving systemic immunosuppression were excluded from the trial. Peripheral blood for TCR sequencing was drawn from every dose cohort at baseline, at cycle 4 day 1 and at cycle 7 day 1. Samples came from an open-label, multicenter, first-in-human phase I dose-escalation trial of ivuxolimab. The trial enrolled adults with locally advanced or metastatic head and neck squamous cell, hepatocellular, melanoma or renal cell carcinoma. CD4+ and CD8+ T cells were sorted separately from peripheral blood before TCR sequencing. General conclusions and limits of the study: Low levels of normalized T-cell clonal expansion were also seen in some nonresponding patients. In the 0.1-3.0 mg/kg groups, partial responders had among the lowest normalized peripheral clonal expansion, particularly in CD8+ T cells. The antigen specificity of the peripheral T cells that underwent clonal expansion was not determined. At doses of 0.1 to 3.0 mg/kg, clonal expansion of both CD4+ and CD8+ blood T cells was observed from baseline to week 6. On average, CD8+ T cells showed more expanded clones than CD4+ T cells after ivuxolimab.

The chain joins TRBV18 to TRBJ1-6; 11 middle bases align to TRBD1. The source material was CD4+ or CD8+ T cells sorted from blood, sampled in a trial of the OX40 agonist ivuxolimab. This clonotype was obtained from an adult with an advanced solid tumor such as melanoma, head and neck, liver or kidney cancer. The DNA sequence reads TGTGCCAGCTCACCACGGGATCGGGACAGGGGGGATTCACCCCTCCACTTT. It translates as CASSPRDRDRGDSPLHF.